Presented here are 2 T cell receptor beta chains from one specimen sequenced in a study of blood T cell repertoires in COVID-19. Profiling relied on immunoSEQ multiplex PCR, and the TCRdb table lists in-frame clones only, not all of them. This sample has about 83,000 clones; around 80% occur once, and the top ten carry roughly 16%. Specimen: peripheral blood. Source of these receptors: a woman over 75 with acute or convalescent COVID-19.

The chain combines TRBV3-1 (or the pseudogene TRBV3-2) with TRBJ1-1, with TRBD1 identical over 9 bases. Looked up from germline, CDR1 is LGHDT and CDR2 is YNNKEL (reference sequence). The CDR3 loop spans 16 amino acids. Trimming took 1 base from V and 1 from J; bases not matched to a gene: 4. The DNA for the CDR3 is TGTGCCAGCAGCCAAGGGATGACAGGGGGGAACACTGAAGCTTTCTTT. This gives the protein CASSQGMTGGNTEAFF.

The CDR3 here is CASIGTGGLNQPQHF. The CDR3, as DNA: TGTGCCAGCATCGGGACAGGGGGTCTCAATCAGCCCCAGCATTTT. V is TRBV6-5 and J is TRBJ1-5; 11 nucleotides agree with TRBD1. V lost 7 bases, J lost 3 bases, and 5 bases stayed unmatched. Germline CDR1 reads MNHEY; CDR2 reads SVGAGI. The CDR3 extends over 15 amino acids.